This passage covers 12 T cell receptor beta chains from one sample sequenced in a study of tumour-infiltrating T cells in Burkitt lymphoma. Measured with immunoSEQ multiplex PCR; TCRdb has only the in-frame clones, and not every one. The repertoire has about 9,200 clones, 62% of them found once; the top ten carry around 5.6%. Sequencing input: tumor tissue. The receptor source for this set is a human donor with diffuse large B-cell lymphoma.

This chain links TRBV2 with TRBJ2-5; D gene uncertain. This CDR3 is 13 amino acids long. Germline loops: CDR1 SNHLY, CDR2 FYNNEI. V was clipped by 8 bases and J by 2 bases, with 12 bases between them. CDR3 protein: CASSLDRQETQYF. The CDR3 DNA reads as TGTGCCAGCTCTTTGGACCGGCAAGAGACCCAGTACTTC.

This chain connects TRBV9 to TRBJ2-7; the D is unclear. There are 15 residues in the CDR3. Per the germline V gene, CDR1 is SGDLS and CDR2 is YYNGEE. V shed 4 bases and J shed 3 bases, with 17 bases lying between them. CDR3 residues: CASSPDQAIDYEQYF. The CDR3, as DNA: TGTGCCAGCAGCCCCGACCAGGCCATCGACTACGAGCAGTACTTC. Drawing the rest from reference TRBV9 and TRBJ2-7, the complete variable domain is DSGVTQTPKHLITATGQRVTLRCSPRSGDLSVYWYQQSLDQGLQFLIQYYNGEERAKGNILERFSAQQFPDLHSELNLSSLELGDSALYFCASSPDQAIDYEQYFGPGTRLTVT.

The CDR3 DNA follows: TGTGCCACCACAGGGGGGTCCACAGATACGCAGTATTTT. Translating gives CATTGGSTDTQYF. The chain is built from TRBV5-4 and TRBJ2-3; 8 nucleotides match TRBD1. Germline CDR1 is SGHNT and CDR2 is YYREEE (reference sequence). V dropped 9 bases and J dropped 2; count of bases not matched to a gene: 5. This CDR3 is built from 13 residues. The variable domain in full, with the rest retrieved from reference TRBV5-4 and TRBJ2-3, is ETGVTQSPTHLIKTRGQQVTLRCSSQSGHNTVSWYQQALGQGPQFIFQYYREEENGRGNFPPRFSGLQFPNYSSELNVNALELDDSALYLCATTGGSTDTQYFGPGTRLTVL.

The chain has TRBV7-9 and TRBJ2-5, with D unresolved. V dropped 0 bases and J dropped 5 bases, with 13 bases sitting between them. CDR3 size: 15 residues. Germline V gene data show CDR1 as SEHNR and CDR2 as FQNEAQ (reference sequence). The CDR3, as DNA: TGTGCCAGCAGCTTAGCGCCCCTAGATTTGGAGACCCAGTACTTC. It specifies CASSLAPLDLETQYF.

The CDR3 nucleotides are TGTGCCAGCAGCTTAGTTGGAGGAGGGGATGAAAAACTGTTTTTT. The encoded protein is CASSLVGGGDEKLFF. The chain joins TRBV2 to TRBJ1-4, with D tentatively TRBD1 (5 bases). CDR3 size: 15 residues. V lost 6 bases and J 6 bases, leaving 17 bases between the germline ends. The germline V gene has CDR1 SNHLY and CDR2 FYNNEI.

The chain links TRBV30 to TRBJ1-1; the D is unclear. V lost 0 bases, J lost 9 bases, and 11 bases lay in between. The CDR3 contains 12 residues. Germline V gene lookup returns CDR1 GTSNPN and CDR2 SVGIG (reference sequence). The CDR3 protein is CAWSVRERQAFF. The CDR3 nucleotides read TGTGCCTGGAGTGTAAGAGAGCGCCAAGCTTTCTTT.

V is TRBV2 and J is TRBJ1-1, with 8 bases that match TRBD1. The CDR3 runs 16 residues. V trimming: 5 bases; J trimming: 1 base; junction bases outside the gene matches: 9. The germline gives CDR1 SNHLY, CDR2 FYNNEI. CDR3 in DNA: TGTGCCAGCAGTCCAAGAAAAACAGGGGGGAACACTGAAGCTTTCTTT. It encodes CASSPRKTGGNTEAFF. The variable domain in full, completed from reference TRBV2 and TRBJ1-1, reads EPEVTQTPSHQVTQMGQEVILRCVPISNHLYFYWYRQILGQKVEFLVSFYNNEISEKSEIFDDQFSVERPDGSNFTLKIRSTKLEDSAMYFCASSPRKTGGNTEAFFGQGTRLTVV.

V and J are TRBV6-1 and TRBJ1-5, with 7 bases lining up with TRBD1. Germline loops: CDR1 MNHNS, CDR2 SASEGT. The V and J ends lost 2 bases and 10 bases, in that order; junction bases with no gene match: 8. CDR3 size: 14 residues. The CDR3 DNA reads TGTGCCAGCAGTGAATTGGGGACAGTCAAACCCCAGCATTTT. Translated: CASSELGTVKPQHF.

The chain has TRBV6-5 and TRBJ2-3; perhaps D is TRBD1 or TRBD2 (6 bases each). The V and J ends lost 6 bases and 2 bases respectively, with 12 bases between them. This CDR3 is built from 14 residues. Looked up from germline, CDR1 is MNHEY and CDR2 is SVGAGI. The CDR3 sequence: CASSNGGPTDTQYF. DNA for the CDR3: TGTGCCAGCAGCAACGGGGGCCCCACAGATACGCAGTATTTT.

This chain connects TRBV7-9 to TRBJ2-1, with D possibly TRBD2 on 6 matching bases. This CDR3 has 13 amino acids. Trimming removed 7 bases at V and 2 bases at J, with 9 bases between. Germline loops: CDR1 SEHNR, CDR2 FQNEAQ (reference sequence). The CDR3 nucleotides read TGTGCCAGCACGGCGGGGCCCTACAATGAGCAGTTCTTC. This codes for CASTAGPYNEQFF.

V is TRBV7-9 and J is TRBJ2-3, with a tentative D call TRBD1 (5 bases). Germline-derived CDR1 and CDR2 are SEHNR and FQNEAQ (reference sequence). This CDR3 comprises 16 residues. V gave up 5 bases and J gave up 0 bases, with 15 bases separating them. DNA for the CDR3: TGTGCCAGCAGCCAACAGGACGGGTCTAGCACAGATACGCAGTATTTT. Its translation: CASSQQDGSSTDTQYF.

This sequence joins TRBV28 and TRBJ1-6; 9 nucleotides line up with TRBD1. The CDR3 consists of 15 residues. Germline V gene sequence: CDR1 MDHEN, CDR2 SYDVKM. The ends lost 6 bases at V and 10 bases at J; junction bases unmatched: 10. The CDR3 nucleotides read TGTGCCAGCAGGATACAGGGGGCGCAGGTCTCACCCCTCCACTTT. Translating it yields CASRIQGAQVSPLHF. Complete variable domain (other parts from reference TRBV28 and TRBJ1-6): DVKVTQSSRYLVKRTGEKVFLECVQDMDHENMFWYRQDPGLGLRLIYFSYDVKMKEKGDIPEGYSVSREKKERFSLILESASTNQTSMYLCASRIQGAQVSPLHFGNGTRLTVT.